The rows below give T cell receptor beta chains drawn from one sample of a study of blood T cell repertoires in COVID-19. Clones were read by immunoSEQ multiplex PCR, and TCRdb kept only the in-frame ones, dropping some. The table shows some 350,000 clones, with more than 75% occurring only once. The material sequenced was peripheral blood. Receptors were obtained from a woman between 50 and 59 years old with COVID-19, enrolled during active disease. Both conserved end residues are part of each CDR3. The D gene is left open where the match is weak. Not all rows give a size; the values are once, few, many and, for expanded clones, a class.

J gene | V gene | clone size | D gene | CDR3 protein | CDR3 DNA
TRBJ2-4 | TRBV5-1 | NA | NA | CASSPTSVRSGNIQYF | TGCGCCAGCAGCCCAACGTCGGTTCGGTCGGGAAACATTCAGTACTTC
TRBJ1-2 | TRBV3-1/TRBV3-2 | few | NA | CASSQGVGQSIYGYTF | TGTGCCAGCAGCCAAGGTGTAGGACAGTCGATCTATGGCTACACCTTC
TRBJ2-3 | TRBV27 | NA | NA | CASMTAERTDTQYF | TGTGCCAGCATGACAGCCGAGCGCACAGATACGCAGTATTTT
TRBJ1-4 | TRBV18 | NA | TRBD1 | CASSSGTGVEKLFF | TGTGCCAGCTCGTCCGGGACAGGGGTCGAAAAACTGTTTTTT
TRBJ1-2 | TRBV7-9 | once | NA | CASSLAGAHNYGYTF | TGTGCCAGCAGCTTAGCGGGGGCGCATAACTATGGCTACACCTTC
TRBJ2-7 | TRBV6-5 | NA | TRBD2 | CASEYTGGPFEQYF | TGTGCCAGCGAATACACGGGAGGGCCTTTTGAGCAGTACTTC
TRBJ1-6 | TRBV6-5 | once | NA | CASSKTTGNSPLHF | TGTGCCAGCAGCAAAACGACGGGAAATTCACCCCTCCACTTT
TRBJ2-7 | TRBV30 | NA | TRBD2 | CAWSPILLASTDEQYF | TGTGCCTGGAGTCCGATTCTACTAGCGAGCACGGACGAGCAGTACTTC
TRBJ2-3 | TRBV18 | NA | TRBD2 | CASSPTLGLAADTQYF | TGTGCCAGCTCACCGACGCTCGGACTAGCGGCAGATACGCAGTATTTT
TRBJ1-1 | TRBV19 | NA | NA | CATASGGVVEAFF | TGTGCCACCGCCTCCGGGGGGGTTGTCGAAGCTTTCTTT
TRBJ1-1 | TRBV29-1 | NA | NA | CSVATRVGVRNTEAFF | TGCAGCGTTGCTACCAGGGTAGGGGTTCGGAACACTGAAGCTTTCTTT
TRBJ1-6 | TRBV5-4 | NA | NA | CASSPRQDSPLHF | TGTGCCAGCAGCCCGCGGCAAGATTCACCCCTCCACTTT
TRBJ1-2 | TRBV5-1 | NA | NA | CASSFFGVPDGYTF | TGCGCCAGCAGCTTCTTCGGGGTACCAGATGGCTACACCTTC
TRBJ2-7 | TRBV5-1 | NA | TRBD2 | CASSVAGTAEQYF | TGCGCCAGCTCTGTAGCGGGAACAGCCGAGCAGTACTTC
TRBJ1-5 | TRBV30 | NA | TRBD1 | CAWSLTGTGNNQPQHF | TGTGCCTGGAGTTTAACTGGGACAGGGAACAATCAGCCCCAGCATTTT
TRBJ2-1 | TRBV11-3 | NA | NA | CASSLDFWDTTHYNEQFF | TGTGCCAGCAGCTTAGATTTCTGGGACACGACGCACTACAATGAGCAGTTCTTC
TRBJ1-2 | TRBV30 | NA | NA | CAWSVGSGQGYGYTF | TGTGCCTGGAGTGTAGGGTCCGGCCAGGGATATGGCTACACCTTC
TRBJ2-3 | TRBV7-2 | once | NA | CASSPKRTSTDTQYF | TGTGCCAGCAGCCCCAAGAGAACTAGCACAGATACGCAGTATTTT
TRBJ1-3 | TRBV19 | NA | NA | CASSPSLNTIYF | TGTGCCAGTAGTCCCAGTCTAAACACCATATATTTT
TRBJ2-5 | TRBV6-1 | NA | NA | CASSEGARGKETQYF | TGTGCCAGCAGTGAAGGGGCACGGGGTAAAGAGACCCAGTACTTC
TRBJ2-5 | TRBV18 | NA | NA | CASSPPGYQGRETQYF | TGTGCCAGCTCACCACCAGGGTACCAGGGCCGAGAGACCCAGTACTTC
TRBJ2-1 | TRBV15 | few | TRBD1 | CATSRPGQGYNEQFF | TGTGCCACCAGCAGACCGGGACAGGGATACAATGAGCAGTTCTTC
TRBJ2-7 | TRBV19 | NA | TRBD2 | CASSIRAGGPYEQYF | TGTGCCAGTAGTATTCGGGCGGGAGGACCCTACGAGCAGTACTTC
TRBJ2-1 | TRBV7-9 | NA | TRBD1 | CASSWGVGTGSYNEQFF | TGTGCCAGCAGCTGGGGGGTAGGGACAGGGAGTTACAATGAGCAGTTCTTC
TRBJ1-2 | TRBV5-8 | few | NA | CASLPPGPTPYGYTF | TGTGCCAGCCTGCCTCCAGGGCCAACCCCTTATGGCTACACCTTC
TRBJ2-1 | TRBV19 | NA | TRBD2 | CASKSGRENNEQFF | TGTGCCAGTAAAAGCGGGAGGGAAAACAATGAGCAGTTCTTC